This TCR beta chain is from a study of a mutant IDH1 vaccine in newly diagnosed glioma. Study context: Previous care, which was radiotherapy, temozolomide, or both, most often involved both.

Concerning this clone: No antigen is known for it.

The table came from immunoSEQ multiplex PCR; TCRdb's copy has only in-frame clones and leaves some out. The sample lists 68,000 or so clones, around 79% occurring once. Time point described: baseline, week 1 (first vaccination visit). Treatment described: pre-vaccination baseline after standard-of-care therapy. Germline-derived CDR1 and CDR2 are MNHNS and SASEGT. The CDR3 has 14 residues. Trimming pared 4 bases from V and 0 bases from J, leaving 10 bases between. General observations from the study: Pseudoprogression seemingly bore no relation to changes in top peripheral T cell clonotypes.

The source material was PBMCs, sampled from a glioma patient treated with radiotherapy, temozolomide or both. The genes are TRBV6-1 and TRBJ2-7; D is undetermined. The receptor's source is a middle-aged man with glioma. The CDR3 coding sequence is TGTGCCAGCAGTGTGGATACGAGCTCCTACGAGCAGTACTTC. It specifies CASSVDTSSYEQYF.